This entry describes one T cell receptor (beta chain). The PCR contained 60 Vbeta and 13 Jbeta primers. Generated by immunoSEQ multiplex PCR, the TCRdb table keeps only in-frame clones and is missing some. Of roughly 140,000 clones in the sample, approximately 80% were seen once. The data originate from a study of cytomegalovirus exposure and HLA in healthy donors. V was clipped by 1 base and J by 5 bases; unmatched bases: 11. The CDR3 sequence is 17 residues long. CDR1 and CDR2 (germline): LGHNA, YNFKEQ. The chain uses TRBV4-2 and TRBJ2-3; 8 nucleotides line up with TRBD2. The sequence derives from a male donor in good health and CMV-seronegative. The sample taken for sequencing was PBMCs. The chain's CDR3 is CASSQVLERGSKDTQYF. CDR3 DNA sequence: TGTGCCAGCAGCCAAGTTCTCGAGCGGGGGTCTAAAGATACGCAGTATTTT.